A selection of T cell receptor beta chains follows, all from one sample in a study of shared clonotypes between healthy human individuals. Generated by immunoSEQ multiplex PCR, the TCRdb table keeps only in-frame clones and is missing some. The sample includes approximately 2.4 million clones, around 95% of them seen just once. Sequences were obtained from naive CD4+ T cells sorted from blood. The receptors originated from a man between 18 and 29 years old in good health. CDR3s include the opening cysteine and the closing phenylalanine or tryptophan. A D gene is named only where the DNA matches it firmly. A clone size is listed for some rows: how often the clone was seen (once, few, many), or a class if it is expanded.

>TRBJ2-7|TRBV10-1|.|.
CASSESGGMGEQYF
TGCGCCAGCAGTGAGTCAGGAGGGATGGGGGAGCAGTACTTC
>TRBJ2-7|TRBV5-1|.|TRBD2
CASSRTSGRSSYEQYF
TGCGCCAGCAGCCGGACTAGCGGGAGGTCCTCCTACGAGCAGTACTTC
>TRBJ1-5|TRBV5-6|.|.
CASSAGLINQPQHF
TGTGCCAGCAGCGCGGGACTGATCAATCAGCCCCAGCATTTT
>TRBJ2-3|TRBV30|.|TRBD2
CAWSFLRVAGGTLTDTQYF
TGTGCCTGGAGTTTCTTGAGGGTAGCGGGAGGTACCCTCACAGATACGCAGTATTTT
>TRBJ2-7|TRBV28|.|.
CASSHPQGGGINSYEQYF
TGTGCCAGCAGCCACCCCCAGGGTGGGGGGATTAACTCCTACGAGCAGTACTTC
>TRBJ2-7|TRBV10-2|once|.
CASRGPGEQYF
TGCGCCAGCAGGGGACCGGGCGAGCAGTACTTC
>TRBJ2-7|TRBV27|.|.
CASSLGTFYEQYF
TGTGCCAGCAGTTTAGGGACCTTCTACGAGCAGTACTTC
>TRBJ1-4|TRBV11-3|.|.
CASSGDRDKIATNEKLFF
TGTGCCAGCAGCGGCGATAGGGACAAGATTGCAACTAATGAAAAACTGTTTTTT
>TRBJ2-3|TRBV14|.|TRBD1
CASSQPGTGPQYF
TGTGCCAGCAGCCAACCAGGGACAGGGCCGCAGTATTTT
>TRBJ2-3|TRBV10-1|.|TRBD2
CASSEYLAGTDTQYF
TGCGCCAGCAGTGAGTACCTAGCGGGTACAGATACGCAGTATTTT
>TRBJ2-7|TRBV4-1|.|.
CASSQVDRRSYEQYF
TGCGCCAGCAGCCAAGTAGACAGGAGGTCTTACGAGCAGTACTTC
>TRBJ2-7|TRBV7-2|.|.
CASSSGTTPYEQYF
TGTGCCAGCAGCTCAGGGACAACACCCTACGAGCAGTACTTC
>TRBJ2-3|TRBV5-4|few|.
CASSLPSTDTQYF
TGTGCCAGCAGCTTACCTAGCACAGATACGCAGTATTTT
>TRBJ2-7|TRBV14|.|.
CASSQLAGYEQYF
TGTGCCAGCAGCCAATTGGCAGGGTACGAGCAGTACTTC
>TRBJ1-4|TRBV5-1|.|.
CASSKDSANEKLFF
TGCGCCAGCAGCAAGGACAGCGCGAATGAAAAACTGTTTTTT
>TRBJ2-7|TRBV5-1|few|.
CASSFGGEGEQYF
TGCGCCAGCAGCTTCGGAGGAGAAGGCGAGCAGTACTTC
>TRBJ2-1|TRBV6-1|.|.
CASTIGRMPGNEQFF
TGTGCCAGCACCATTGGACGGATGCCTGGGAATGAGCAGTTCTTC
>TRBJ1-1|TRBV7-9|.|TRBD1
CASSPQPGQGEAFF
TGTGCCAGCAGCCCCCAACCCGGACAGGGTGAAGCTTTCTTT
>TRBJ2-5|TRBV10-3|.|.
CATQTGEETQYF
TGTGCCACCCAGACAGGAGAAGAGACCCAGTACTTC
>TRBJ2-1|TRBV11-2|.|TRBD2
CASSRSGILSNEQFF
TGTGCCAGCAGCCGTAGCGGGATATTAAGCAATGAGCAGTTCTTC
>TRBJ2-3|TRBV11-3|.|.
CASSLGTENTQYF
TGTGCCAGCAGCTTAGGGACAGAAAATACGCAGTATTTT
>TRBJ2-5|TRBV5-1|.|TRBD2
CASSIGLAGGQETQYF
TGCGCCAGCAGCATCGGACTAGCGGGGGGCCAAGAGACCCAGTACTTC
>TRBJ2-2|TRBV18|.|TRBD2
CASSPGGTNTGELFF
TGTGCCAGCTCACCGGGGGGGACTAACACCGGGGAGCTGTTTTTT
>TRBJ2-7|TRBV5-1|.|.
CASSWTTGLEQYF
TGCGCCAGCAGCTGGACGACGGGCCTCGAGCAGTACTTC
>TRBJ1-3|TRBV10-3|.|.
CAISESIGGNTIYF
TGTGCCATCAGTGAGTCAATCGGTGGAAACACCATATATTTT
>TRBJ1-2|TRBV6-1|.|.
CASSASGVGGYTF
TGTGCCAGCAGTGCGTCAGGGGTTGGTGGCTACACCTTC
>TRBJ2-3|TRBV15|.|.
CATSGGTSTDTQYF
TGTGCCACCAGCGGAGGAACTAGCACAGATACGCAGTATTTT
>TRBJ1-5|TRBV27|.|TRBD1
CASSRDRASNQPQHF
TGTGCCAGCAGTAGGGACAGGGCTAGCAATCAGCCCCAGCATTTT
>TRBJ2-4|TRBV28|.|.
CASTGEMDKNIQYF
TGTGCCAGCACGGGAGAGATGGACAAAAACATTCAGTACTTC
>TRBJ1-1|TRBV12-5|.|TRBD1
CASGQGVNTEAFF
TGTGCTAGTGGACAGGGGGTGAACACTGAAGCTTTCTTT
>TRBJ2-5|TRBV10-2|.|.
CASSDRLQETQYF
TGCGCCAGCAGTGACAGGCTTCAAGAGACCCAGTACTTC
>TRBJ1-1|TRBV7-3|.|.
CASSLAGVNTEAFF
TGTGCCAGCAGCTTAGCAGGGGTGAACACTGAAGCTTTCTTT
>TRBJ2-5|TRBV6-5|.|.
CASSIQGRETQYF
TGTGCCAGCAGTATACAGGGACGGGAGACCCAGTACTTC
>TRBJ2-2|TRBV5-1|.|TRBD1
CASSLLQGDTGELFF
TGCGCCAGCAGCTTATTGCAGGGGGACACCGGGGAGCTGTTTTTT
>TRBJ1-1|TRBV5-4|.|.
CASSLVAPGQPNTEAFF
TGTGCCAGCAGCTTGGTTGCCCCGGGACAACCGAACACTGAAGCTTTCTTT
>TRBJ1-1|TRBV7-9|.|TRBD1
CASSFGQGWDTEAFF
TGTGCCAGCAGCTTCGGACAGGGTTGGGACACTGAAGCTTTCTTT
>TRBJ2-7|TRBV28|.|.
CASSLAGPSYEQYF
TGTGCCAGCAGTTTAGCCGGACCCTCCTACGAGCAGTACTTC
>TRBJ1-5|TRBV6-5|.|.
CASSYGAGINQPQHF
TGTGCCAGCAGTTACGGGGCAGGGATCAATCAGCCCCAGCATTTT
>TRBJ2-7|TRBV7-2|.|TRBD2
CASSLTSGSYEQYF
TGTGCCAGCAGCTTAACTAGCGGGAGCTACGAGCAGTACTTC
>TRBJ2-1|TRBV5-6|once|TRBD1
CASSRGQPEQFF
TGTGCCAGCAGCCGGGGACAGCCGGAGCAGTTCTTC
>TRBJ2-7|TRBV29-1|.|TRBD1
CSVSFRDRASYEQYF
TGCAGCGTTTCGTTCCGGGACAGGGCATCCTACGAGCAGTACTTC
>TRBJ1-2|TRBV5-1|.|.
CASRLAVQPESGYTF
TGCGCCAGCAGGTTGGCCGTGCAGCCCGAGTCTGGCTACACCTTC